The next 11 T cell receptor beta chains were all read from a single sample in a study of CD8+ T cells in alopecia areata. cDNA reverse transcribed from extracted RNA served as the sequencing template. Here immunoSEQ multiplex PCR was the method, and the copy in TCRdb shows in-frame clones only, minus some. The sample holds approximately 150,000 clones, around 62% seen once. Sequencing input: CD8+ T cells sorted from blood. The receptors come from a human donor in good health.

The CDR3 nucleotides are TGTGCCAGCAGTTATGGGGGCTTTGGGTACGAGCAGTACTTC. It is translated as CASSYGGFGYEQYF. The rearrangement links TRBV27 to TRBJ2-7; D might be TRBD1 (6 bases). The CDR3 is made up of 14 amino acids. Germline V gene lookup returns CDR1 MNHEY and CDR2 SMNVEV (reference sequence). Trimming cost V 4 bases and J 4 bases, with 14 bases left between them.

V gene TRBV2 combines with J gene TRBJ2-7; TRBD2 agrees at 11 bases. Trimming took 3 bases from V and 3 from J; bases not matched to a gene: 4. Germline values: CDR1 SNHLY, CDR2 FYNNEI. The CDR3 runs 15 residues. The CDR3 DNA is TGTGCCAGCAGTGACCCGGGGACTAGCGGCTACGAGCAGTACTTC. It encodes CASSDPGTSGYEQYF.

The chain employs TRBV29-1 and TRBJ2-2; no firm D call. The CDR3 contains 11 residues. V was pared by 5 bases and J by 4 bases, with 5 bases between. The V gene's germline CDR1 is SQVTM and CDR2 ANQGSEA. CDR3 in amino acids: CSVFGTGELFF. The DNA of the CDR3 is TGCAGCGTTTTCGGCACCGGGGAGCTGTTTTTT.

This chain uses TRBV9 with TRBJ2-7, with 9 bases identical to TRBD2. Germline V gene sequence: CDR1 SGDLS, CDR2 YYNGEE. The CDR3 is made up of 16 amino acids. V shed 0 bases, J shed 4 bases, and the junction held 8 bases outside the gene matches. The CDR3 bases are TGTGCCAGCAGCGTAGACCCCCGGACTAGCGCATACGAGCAGTACTTC. It is translated as CASSVDPRTSAYEQYF.

This clone was observed a few times. This chain uses TRBV2 with TRBJ1-2; D call uncertain. Germline CDR1 reads SNHLY; CDR2 reads FYNNEI. The CDR3 has 14 amino acids. Trimming pared 7 bases from V and 2 bases from J, leaving 14 bases between. CDR3 protein: CASTGSAQNYGYTF. CDR3 sequence (DNA): TGTGCCAGCACAGGCAGTGCTCAGAACTATGGCTACACCTTC.

V and J are TRBV6-6 and TRBJ2-5, with 12 nucleotides matching TRBD2. The germline V gene encodes CDR1 MNHNY and CDR2 SVGAGI (reference sequence). This CDR3 has 16 amino acids. Unmatched junction bases numbered 4, after V lost 0 bases and J lost 5 bases. CDR3 sequence: CASSYSGLAGGETQYF. The CDR3 DNA reads as TGTGCCAGCAGTTACTCGGGGCTAGCGGGAGGGGAGACCCAGTACTTC.

This clone was counted a few times. The sample has other DNA sequences that encode this CDR3 too. The CDR3 spells CASSIGTGSGANVLTF. The CDR3, as DNA: TGTGCCAGTAGTATAGGAACAGGGTCTGGGGCCAACGTCCTGACTTTC. The gene calls are TRBV19 and TRBJ2-6, with a weak D call TRBD1 (6 bases). The germline V and J ends were trimmed by 1 base and 1 base, with 8 bases remaining between them. Germline V gene lookup returns CDR1 LNHDA and CDR2 SQIVND (reference sequence). CDR3 length: 16 amino acids.

The V call is TRBV29-1, the J call TRBJ2-7; 10 bases match TRBD2. V lost 6 bases, J lost 7 bases, and 9 bases stayed unmatched. CDR3 length equals 13 residues. The germline gives CDR1 SQVTM, CDR2 ANQGSEA. CDR3 protein: CSVDFGLAEEQYF. CDR3 DNA: TGCAGCGTCGATTTCGGACTAGCGGAAGAGCAGTACTTC.

This clone was seen once. The chain joins TRBV29-1 to TRBJ2-1; 7 bases line up with TRBD2. Trimming cost V 4 bases and J 10 bases; bases outside gene matches: 10. The germline V gene encodes CDR1 SQVTM and CDR2 ANQGSEA. The CDR3 covers 13 residues. DNA for the CDR3: TGCAGCGTTGCAGCGGGAAGGCTAGGGGAGCAGTTCTTC. It is translated as CSVAAGRLGEQFF.

This chain uses TRBV4-1 with TRBJ2-7; 10 nucleotides line up with TRBD2. CDR1 and CDR2 (germline): MGHRA, YSYEKL. The CDR3 is made up of 15 amino acids. J lost 2 bases, V lost 4 bases, and 5 bases had no gene match. The chain's CDR3 is CASSPIGTSAYEQYF. The CDR3 bases are TGCGCCAGCAGCCCTATAGGGACTAGCGCCTACGAGCAGTACTTC.

The sample holds a few counts of this clone. V usage is TRBV7-9 and J usage is TRBJ2-1; D call uncertain. The CDR3 is 14 amino acids. CDR1 is SEHNR, CDR2 FQNEAQ, per germline (reference sequence). Trimming removed 1 base at V and 5 bases at J, with 9 bases between. Here the CDR3 reads CASSLVARDNEQFF. Here the CDR3 DNA reads TGTGCCAGCAGCTTAGTTGCCAGAGACAATGAGCAGTTCTTC.